This paragraph covers one TCR beta chain sequence. This clone has only a few counts. No cognate antigen has been identified for it. Base qualities are missing; no much larger clone stands one base away. The library relied on the immunoSEQ multiplex PCR assay. For the multiplex PCR, a mixture combining 60 forward primers for TCR Vbeta segments and 13 reverse primers for TCR Jbeta segments was used. The CDR3 region of rearranged TCR beta genes was amplified from genomic DNA with a multiplex PCR assay. The amplified TCR beta libraries were sequenced on the Illumina HiSeq System as 87-base-pair reads. As for the authors' bioinformatics: In a later analysis, tens of millions of unique TCR beta chains were counted across the 666 repertoires, and approximately 11 million of these chains were shared by at least two donors. A nearest-neighbor algorithm error-corrected the raw reads and collapsed the reads into unique sequences, merging closely related sequences to remove PCR and sequencing errors. CDR3 sequences were aligned to IMGT reference sequences to assign V, D and J gene segments. For a sequence to be retained, at least a six-nucleotide match to both a V gene segment and a J gene segment was required. Rearrangements were called productive when the CDR3 lacked stop codons and stayed in frame with V and J; all others were non-productive. CDR3 was defined according to IMGT convention as the region running from the second conserved V-encoded cysteine to the conserved J-encoded phenylalanine. In an earlier analysis of around 600 of the donors, sequences lacking an unambiguous match to a single V gene segment were excluded. An earlier analysis of about 600 of the donors called V segments functional above 56.7% productive rearrangements and segregating when the between-donor standard deviation exceeded 5%. A statistical classification framework was built for diagnosing cytomegalovirus status from the catalog of TCR beta chain sequences. In a later analysis, V and J genes were assigned by comparing TCR nucleotide sequences against IMGT/GENE-DB human TR gene sequences. In a later analysis, CDR3 sequences and most-parsimonious VDJ recombination scenarios were assigned using the TCRdist pipeline. In a later analysis, each TCR beta chain was defined by its CDR3 amino acid sequence together with its V-gene family, and reads without a unique V-gene family were excluded. A later analysis removed roughly 590 highly shared, low-generation-probability nucleotide sequences to deal with suspected cross-contamination and a sequencing artifact. In a later analysis, a clonal expansion index for each public chain was calculated from normalized within-repertoire ranks of inferred template counts. In a later analysis, generation probabilities were computed with a VDJ recombination model fitted to out-of-frame rearrangements, and the resulting probabilities were checked against IGoR. In a later analysis, hypergeometric tests were used to score TCR-TCR, TCR-HLA and TCR-CMV co-occurrence, with a repertoire-size bias correction applied to TCR pairs. To estimate false discovery rates, a later analysis permuted the HLA or CMV assignments 20 times. In a later analysis, co-occurring TCRs were grouped with DBSCAN, and TCRdist sequence similarity was added when clustering was performed within HLA-allele-positive subsets. Repertoires with fewer than 30,000 or more than 120,000 public chains, plus five repertoires with anomalous nucleotide sharing, were excluded from co-occurrence clustering. TCRdb holds this immuneACCESS table with in-frame rearrangements only. Some clones are missing; in checked studies, unresolved V genes explain under half, and the rest has no known cause. The V and J calls and clone size come from that table; D and trimming were worked out from the DNA. The sample table contains 150,000 to 170,000 clones; only one count was recorded for around 80% of them. Clones ranked in the top ten supply 5.6% of the sample.

These data come from a study of cytomegalovirus exposure and HLA in healthy donors (dated by TCRdb to 2016 to 2017). Describing the broader study: An earlier analysis of around 600 of the donors reported approximately 270 Gb of sequence data and more than 90 million unique TCR beta sequences from about 180 million T cells. To decide whether each TCR beta V gene segment behaved as functional or pseudogenic, an earlier analysis of some 570 of the donors relied on high-throughput TCR beta sequencing. Alongside the repertoire data, information on donor age, sex, ethnicity and CMV serostatus was compiled. Of the roughly 400 genotyped donors, 81% fell in the genetic ancestry cluster associated with self-reported Caucasian donors. High-throughput TCR immunosequencing, statistical association of individual TCRs with disease status, and machine learning were combined to predict cytomegalovirus infection status. Several DR-DQ haplotypes were handled as single units for association and clustering because linkage in the cohort was strong. The study was designed to test whether signatures of past pathogen exposure could be identified by cataloging public T cell receptors. An early release covering roughly 580 HLA-typed donors comprised about 320 gigabases of sequencing data and approximately 80 million unique TCR sequences. The T cell repertoires of some 700 subjects were profiled by immunosequencing and related to cytomegalovirus serostatus. All discovery cohort repertoires had been generated using a single sequencing platform. In a later genetic analysis, genome-wide SNP genotypes for 398 of the 666 donors were used, and that subset was treated as a discovery cohort. Besides the first cohort of approximately 710 subjects, a separate validation cohort made up of over a hundred different subjects was used. On average, around 240,000 unique TCR beta nucleotide sequences were sequenced per donor among 300 to 500 genotyped donors of the cohort, with 15% to 20% of those sequences being non-productive. Typing coverage varied by locus: roughly 620-640 donors for A, B, C, DRB1 and DQB1; approximately 520 for DQA1; over 600 for DPA1; 400 to 480 for DPB1. Both class I and class II loci were covered by HLA typing, at four-digit resolution. A later analysis re-examined previously published TCR beta repertoires from more than 600 donors and added high-resolution HLA genotyping to investigate patterns of TCR occurrence. The later analysis used no new phenotypic data to find candidate immune exposures, relying instead on TCR beta sequences and their occurrence across donors. Results the study describes overall, beyond this receptor: An association between a missense DCLRE1C variant and V-gene and J-gene trimming of TCR beta chains was found in a later genetic analysis and replicated in an independent cohort. At a false discovery rate of 0.05, a later analysis linked some 17,000 TCR beta sequences to specific HLA alleles. In a later genetic analysis, fewer N-insertions in productive TCRs were reported among donors in an Asian-associated ancestry cluster than the roughly 700-donor mean. The authors suggested that the approach could potentially be extended to other disease states and immunological phenotypes. Strong co-occurrence of HLA alleles, especially DR and DQ, made assigning TCR associations to individual alleles difficult. The cohort was sequenced for TCR beta chains only, and without alpha or paired-chain data the features that could be detected were limited. A further reported finding was that TCR beta sequences accurately predicted the HLA-A and HLA-B alleles for most subjects in the first cohort. In a later analysis, several top co-occurrence clusters were reported to appear linked to parvovirus B19, influenza, CMV and Epstein-Barr virus. The earlier analysis of around 600 of the donors excluded approximately 17 rarely observed V segments, including chromosome 9 orphons, because counts were too low. A total of about 180 TCR beta chains were listed by the study as associated with cytomegalovirus. In vitro tests confirmed that a few of the cytomegalovirus-associated TCR beta chains recognize cytomegalovirus antigens. A cluster of highly shared sequence variants was judged likely to represent a technical artifact of the sequencing pipeline. Because HLA typing was unavailable for some donors at each locus, only the typed subset was used in association tests. According to a later analysis, TCR association rates differed among HLA loci, with DRB1 alleles showing the most associated TCRs and HLA-C alleles showing the fewest. Roughly uniform sequencing depth across donors was assumed in presence/absence analyses, although this assumption may not hold. Linkage disequilibrium might explain the correlated functional status among segregating V segments, but an unknown experimental factor could not be ruled out. Immune exposure information for the cohort was limited to CMV serostatus. Cytomegalovirus status was reported to be diagnosed by the classifier with high specificity and sensitivity in both the original and validation cohorts. Across donors, most TCR sequences were observed very rarely, whereas some public TCRs were present in many individuals. In a later analysis, HLA-associated TCR beta chains were found to be more clonally expanded and to have lower generation probabilities than equally common non-associated chains. Because the 87-base-pair reads could not distinguish some IMGT-functional V segments, including TRBV6-2 and TRBV6-3, those segments were excluded. In an earlier analysis of roughly 560 of the donors, most TCR beta V segments were observed in productive rearrangements about 87% or about 30% of the time, broadly matching IMGT annotations. Most CMV-associated TCR beta chains appeared to be HLA-restricted in a later analysis, and the HLA associations seemed to be driven largely by CMV exposure.

Based on the germline V gene, the CDR1 and CDR2 sequences are MDHEN and SYDVKM. The CDR3 measures 18 amino acids from cysteine to phenylalanine. CDR3 DNA only is kept here, 54 bases in frame from base 1. The germline V and J ends show losses of 4 bases and 2 bases respectively, and no gene match explains 12 bases of the junction. The cohort comprised 670 or so healthy bone marrow donors. Cohort members were all nominally healthy when sampled, although unrecorded immune exposures were likely present. The donor was CMV seropositive and belonged to the group of 250 to 300 seropositive cohort members. A peripheral blood sample was collected from each donor, and TCR beta sequencing was performed on peripheral blood mononuclear cells. Genomic DNA extraction from the blood cell samples was performed with the Qiagen DNeasy Blood Extraction Kit.

The chain couples TRBV28 to TRBJ1-3; TRBD1 fits 9 bases in the junction. Sequencing was performed on PBMCs. The TCR comes from a woman aged 40 to 50 in good health and CMV-seropositive. The encoded CDR3 is CASSSRGQGREPGNTIYF. Read as DNA, the sequence is TGTGCCAGCAGTTCCAGGGGACAGGGACGGGAACCTGGAAACACCATATATTTT.